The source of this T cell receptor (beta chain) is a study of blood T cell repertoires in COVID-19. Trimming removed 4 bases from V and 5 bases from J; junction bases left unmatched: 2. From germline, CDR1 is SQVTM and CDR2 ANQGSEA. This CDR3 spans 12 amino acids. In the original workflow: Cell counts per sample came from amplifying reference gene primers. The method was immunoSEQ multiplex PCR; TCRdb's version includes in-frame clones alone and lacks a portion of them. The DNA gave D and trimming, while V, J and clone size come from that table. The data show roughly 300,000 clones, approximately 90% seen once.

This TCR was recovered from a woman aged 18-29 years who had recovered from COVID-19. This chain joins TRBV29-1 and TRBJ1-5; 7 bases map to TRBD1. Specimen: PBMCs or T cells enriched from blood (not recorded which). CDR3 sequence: CSVGGGDQPQHF. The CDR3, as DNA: TGCAGCGTTGGAGGGGGCGATCAGCCCCAGCATTTT. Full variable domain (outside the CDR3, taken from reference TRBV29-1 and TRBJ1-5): SAVISQKPSRDICQRGTSLTIQCQVDSQVTMMFWYRQQPGQSLTLIATANQGSEATYESGFVIDKFPISRPNLTFSTLTVSNMSPEDSSIYLCSVGGGDQPQHFGDGTRLSIL.